The next 20 T cell receptor beta chains were all read from a single sample in a study of cytomegalovirus exposure and HLA in healthy donors. Profiled with immunoSEQ multiplex PCR; TCRdb holds only in-frame clones, not every one. Counted here are 110,000 to 150,000 clones, approximately 90% occurring once; the ten biggest clones make up about 6.4%. The sequenced material came from PBMCs. The receptor source for this set is a woman under 40 in good health and CMV-seropositive.

V is TRBV7-9 and J is TRBJ2-7, with D tentatively TRBD1 (5 bases). This CDR3 contains 13 residues. Germline V CDR1 and CDR2: SEHNR, FQNEAQ (reference sequence). V lost 4 bases and J lost 3, with 10 bases in between. The CDR3: CASSSGHLYEQYF. DNA of the CDR3: TGTGCCAGCAGCTCCGGACACCTCTACGAGCAGTACTTC. Using reference TRBV7-9 and TRBJ2-7 for the parts outside the CDR3, the full variable domain is DTGVSQNPRHKITKRGQNVTFRCDPISEHNRLYWYRQTLGQGPEFLTYFQNEAQLEKSRLLSDRFSAERPKGSFSTLEIQRTEQGDSAMYLCASSSGHLYEQYFGPGTRLTVT.

This rearrangement joins TRBV19 to TRBJ2-5; no definite D call. The V gene's germline CDR1 is LNHDA and CDR2 SQIVND (reference sequence). This CDR3 contains 15 residues. V was shortened by 5 bases and J by 5 bases, with 18 bases between the two germline ends. The CDR3 nucleotides are TGTGCCAGTAGTGCCTACCTAAGGAGTCCGGAGACCCAGTACTTC. Amino acids: CASSAYLRSPETQYF.

The genes are TRBV7-6 and TRBJ2-7, with a tentative D call TRBD2 (5 bases). This CDR3 region has 13 residues. V lost 1 base, J lost 7 bases, and 11 bases lay in between. Germline lookup yields CDR1 SGHVS and CDR2 FNYEAQ. DNA of the CDR3: TGTGCCAGCAGCTTAGTCGGGGTTCGAGAGCAGTACTTC. This encodes CASSLVGVREQYF. Looking up the rest from reference TRBV7-6 and TRBJ2-7 gives the full variable domain: GAGVSQSPRYKVTKRGQDVALRCDPISGHVSLYWYRQALGQGPEFLTYFNYEAQQDKSGLPNDRFSAERPEGSISTLTIQRTEQRDSAMYRCASSLVGVREQYFGPGTRLTVT.

V is TRBV19 and J is TRBJ2-3, with 8 nucleotides matching TRBD1. Germline loops: CDR1 LNHDA, CDR2 SQIVND (reference sequence). CDR3 length: 14 amino acids. The junction had 5 bases not matched to a gene; V was cut back by 6 bases and J by 3 bases. The CDR3 coding sequence is TGTGCCAGTAGGGCAGGGGGCGCGACAGATACGCAGTATTTT. Residues: CASRAGGATDTQYF.

This sequence joins TRBV6-5 and TRBJ1-2; D is possibly TRBD1 (5 bases). The CDR3 is 16 residues long. Germline CDR1 is MNHEY and CDR2 is SVGAGI. V was clipped by 0 bases and J by 0 bases, with 11 bases between them. CDR3 sequence (DNA): TGTGCCAGCAGTTACTCGATGGGAGGGGCTAACTATGGCTACACCTTC. Encoded protein: CASSYSMGGANYGYTF.

V usage is TRBV28 and J usage is TRBJ2-5; D is unclear. The CDR3 has 12 amino acids. Trimming pared 7 bases from V and 0 bases from J, leaving 6 bases between. CDR1 MDHEN and CDR2 SYDVKM come from the germline V gene. DNA of the CDR3: TGTGCCAGCACTAAGTACCAAGAGACCCAGTACTTC. Protein: CASTKYQETQYF. The variable domain in full, completed from reference TRBV28 and TRBJ2-5, reads DVKVTQSSRYLVKRTGEKVFLECVQDMDHENMFWYRQDPGLGLRLIYFSYDVKMKEKGDIPEGYSVSREKKERFSLILESASTNQTSMYLCASTKYQETQYFGPGTRLLVL.

This chain uses TRBV28 with TRBJ1-4, with 8 bases identical to TRBD1. The germline V gene has CDR1 MDHEN and CDR2 SYDVKM. V lost 6 bases and J lost 10; bases outside the gene matches: 10. The CDR3 loop spans 14 amino acids. CDR3 protein: CASRDGTGIGKLFF. The CDR3 DNA reads as TGTGCCAGCAGGGACGGGACAGGCATCGGAAAACTGTTTTTT.

This chain uses TRBV18 with TRBJ1-2, with TRBD1 matching over 8 bases. Germline CDR1 and CDR2: KGHSH and LQKENI. The ends lost 6 bases at V and 2 bases at J; junction bases unmatched: 14. The CDR3 runs to 17 residues. The CDR3 DNA is TGTGCCAGCTCCCTTAAGACAGGGGATAGAACAAACTATGGCTACACCTTC. It yields the protein CASSLKTGDRTNYGYTF. Filled out from reference TRBV18 and TRBJ1-2, the complete variable domain reads NAGVMQNPRHLVRRRGQEARLRCSPMKGHSHVYWYRQLPEEGLKFMVYLQKENIIDESGMPKERFSAEFPKEGPSILRIQQVVRGDSAAYFCASSLKTGDRTNYGYTFGSGTRLTVV.

The chain has TRBV6-1 and TRBJ1-3; D remains ambiguous. The CDR3 consists of 14 residues. With 6 bases removed from V and 4 bases from J, the gap between germline ends came to 13 bases. Germline-derived CDR1 and CDR2 are MNHNS and SASEGT. CDR3 coding DNA: TGTGCCAGCAGGGACTCCGGCCGGGGAAACACCATATATTTT. It encodes CASRDSGRGNTIYF.

The chain recombines TRBV6-6 with TRBJ1-2; 7 bases agree with TRBD1. The CDR3 is 13 residues long. V lost 4 bases, J lost 9 bases, and 8 bases stayed unmatched. CDR1 is MNHNY, CDR2 SVGAGI, per germline (reference sequence). CDR3 amino acids: CASSSRQGRSYTF. CDR3 nucleotide sequence: TGTGCCAGCAGTTCTAGACAGGGTCGGAGCTACACCTTC.

This clone has more than one count but fewer than ten. The chain has TRBV2 and TRBJ2-7; D gene unclear. The germline V gene encodes CDR1 SNHLY and CDR2 FYNNEI. Trimming pared 5 bases from V and 12 bases from J, leaving 17 bases between. This CDR3 region has 12 residues. In DNA, the CDR3 is TGTGCCAGCAGTTACTCCACCGAGTACCCGTACTTC. Its protein product is CASSYSTEYPYF.

CDR3: CASRTGTGVSETYEQYF. The CDR3 region has the DNA TGTGCCAGCAGGACCGGGACAGGGGTCTCCGAGACCTACGAGCAGTACTTC. The V call is TRBV2, the J call TRBJ2-7; 10 bases line up with TRBD1. V gave up 6 bases and J gave up 2 bases; unmatched junction bases: 13. Germline CDR1 reads SNHLY; CDR2 reads FYNNEI. This CDR3 spans 17 amino acids.

J is TRBJ2-7 and V is TRBV6-1; 10 positions agree with TRBD2. Losses at the gene ends were 8 bases for V and 9 bases for J; bases not matched to a gene: 4. The CDR3 is 11 residues long. Germline loops: CDR1 MNHNS, CDR2 SASEGT. CDR3 sequence (DNA): TGTGCCAGCCGGACTAGCGGTCGGCAGTACTTC. It yields the protein CASRTSGRQYF.

The chain recombines TRBV19 with TRBJ1-1; 9 bases line up with TRBD1. The trim removed 3 bases at V and 2 bases at J, leaving 4 bases unmatched. This CDR3 has 15 amino acids. Germline CDR1 and CDR2: LNHDA and SQIVND (reference sequence). The CDR3 here is CASSIRGQGNTEAFF. CDR3 bases: TGTGCCAGTAGTATTCGGGGACAGGGCAACACTGAAGCTTTCTTT.

The chain links TRBV6-1 to TRBJ1-3; 7 positions agree with TRBD1. The CDR3 runs to 13 residues. V was clipped by 2 bases and J by 8 bases; unmatched bases: 3. Per the germline V gene, CDR1 is MNHNS and CDR2 is SASEGT. The DNA for the CDR3 is TGTGCCAGCAGTGAAAACAGGGGACACACCATATATTTT. It translates to CASSENRGHTIYF.

The chain recombines TRBV5-1 with TRBJ2-3; unclear D gene. The germline V and J ends were trimmed by 1 base and 0 bases, with 9 bases remaining between them. From germline, CDR1 is SGHRS and CDR2 YFSETQ. The CDR3 length is 15 residues. The CDR3 reads CASSLTYISTDTQYF. CDR3 nucleotides: TGCGCCAGCAGCTTGACCTATATTAGCACAGATACGCAGTATTTT.

V usage is TRBV4-1 and J usage is TRBJ2-7, with 9 bases identical to TRBD1. V shed 5 bases and J 5 bases; nucleotides not matched to a gene: 13. CDR1 and CDR2 (germline): MGHRA, YSYEKL. The CDR3 runs to 16 residues. The CDR3 reads CASSSPGQGKVNEQYF. The CDR3 DNA sequence: TGCGCCAGCAGCTCACCGGGACAGGGTAAGGTTAACGAGCAGTACTTC.

This clone appeared once. V is TRBV5-1 and J is TRBJ1-2; TRBD1 aligns across 10 bases. Germline CDR1 and CDR2: SGHRS and YFSETQ. V shed 9 bases and J 0 bases; nucleotides not matched to a gene: 8. The CDR3 is made up of 15 amino acids. CDR3 protein: CATTPGTGANYGYTF. CDR3 DNA sequence: TGCGCCACCACTCCCGGGACAGGGGCTAACTATGGCTACACCTTC.

V gene TRBV9 combines with J gene TRBJ2-7, with 9 bases fitting TRBD1. CDR3 length: 16 residues. The germline V gene has CDR1 SGDLS and CDR2 YYNGEE. J gave up 3 bases and V 0 bases, and 7 bases lay outside the gene matches. The CDR3 nucleotides are TGTGCCAGCAGCGTAGGCCCCGGGACAGGGAGCTACGAGCAGTACTTC. It translates to CASSVGPGTGSYEQYF.

This chain connects TRBV6-6 to TRBJ1-5; 12 bases align to TRBD1. From germline, CDR1 is MNHNY and CDR2 SVGAGI (reference sequence). CDR3 length: 15 amino acids. V dropped 2 bases and J dropped 6; count of bases not matched to a gene: 2. CDR3 in amino acids: CASSYGTGGTQPQHF. CDR3 in DNA: TGTGCCAGCAGTTACGGGACAGGGGGCACTCAGCCCCAGCATTTT.